Sequencing of this T cell receptor (beta chain) was carried out in a study of blood T cells in healthy people across ages. Findings of the study overall: Older individuals had lower TCR beta diversity per million T cells (the decline was roughly linear). Using unsorted PBMCs precluded a conclusive naive versus antigen-experienced comparison.

The count of this clonotype is one. Its target is unknown. Then a second PCR, running roughly 7 to 12 cycles, was carried out with a sample-barcoded 5' primer and a J-beta primer mix. All cDNA molecules were each tagged by a template-switch adaptor with 12 random nucleotides. TCRdb reprocessed the 5' RACE reads with MiXCR, giving one entry per CDR3 protein. Here the sample spans over a million distinct CDR3 sequences, 35% to 45% being singletons. Extractions gave at least 6 micrograms of total RNA per sample. Germline V CDR1 and CDR2: DFQATT, SNEGSKA (reference sequence). The CDR3 contains 14 residues. V lost 0 bases and J 4 bases, leaving 12 bases between the germline ends.

The sequence was obtained from a woman younger than 35 in good health. Material: blood. This sequence joins TRBV20-1 and TRBJ1-1; perhaps TRBD1 as D (5 bases). The CDR3: CSAREGEGSTEAFF. The DNA for the CDR3 is TGCAGTGCTAGAGAAGGGGAAGGGAGCACTGAAGCTTTCTTT.